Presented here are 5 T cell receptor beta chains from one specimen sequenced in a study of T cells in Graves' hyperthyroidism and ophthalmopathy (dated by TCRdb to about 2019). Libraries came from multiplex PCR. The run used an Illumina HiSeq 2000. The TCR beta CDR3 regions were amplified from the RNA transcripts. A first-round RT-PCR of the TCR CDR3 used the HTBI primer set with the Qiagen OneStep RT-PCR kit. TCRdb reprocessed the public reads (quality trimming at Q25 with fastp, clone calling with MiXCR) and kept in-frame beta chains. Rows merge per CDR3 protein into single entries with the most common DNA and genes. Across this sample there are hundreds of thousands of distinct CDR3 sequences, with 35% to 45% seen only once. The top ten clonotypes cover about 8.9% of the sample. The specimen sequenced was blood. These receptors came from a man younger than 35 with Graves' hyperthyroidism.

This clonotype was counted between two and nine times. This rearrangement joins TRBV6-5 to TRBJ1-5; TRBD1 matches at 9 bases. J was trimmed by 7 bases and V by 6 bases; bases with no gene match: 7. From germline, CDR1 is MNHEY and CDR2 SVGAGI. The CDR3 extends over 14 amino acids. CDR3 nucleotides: TGTGCCAGCAGCCGAGGGACAGGGAAACAGCCCCAGCATTTT. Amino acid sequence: CASSRGTGKQPQHF.

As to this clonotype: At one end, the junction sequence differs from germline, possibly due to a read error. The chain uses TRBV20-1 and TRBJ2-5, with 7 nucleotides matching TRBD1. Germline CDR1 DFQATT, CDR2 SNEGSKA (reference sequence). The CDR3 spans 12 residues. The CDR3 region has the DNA TGCAGTGCTGGACAGGAAGAAGAGGCCCAGTACTTC. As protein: CSAGQEEEAQYF.

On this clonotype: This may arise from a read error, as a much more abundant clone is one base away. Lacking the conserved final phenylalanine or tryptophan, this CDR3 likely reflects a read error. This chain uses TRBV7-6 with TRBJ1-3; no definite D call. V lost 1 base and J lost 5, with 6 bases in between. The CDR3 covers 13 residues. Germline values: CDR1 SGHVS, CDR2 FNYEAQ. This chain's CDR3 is CASSLGARNTIYS. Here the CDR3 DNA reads TGTGCCAGCAGCTTAGGAGCCCGAAACACCATATATTCT.

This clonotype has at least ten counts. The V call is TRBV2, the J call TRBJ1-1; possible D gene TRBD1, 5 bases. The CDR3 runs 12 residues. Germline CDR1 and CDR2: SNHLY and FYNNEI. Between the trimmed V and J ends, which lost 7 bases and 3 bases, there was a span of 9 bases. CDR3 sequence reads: CASTRDHTEAFF. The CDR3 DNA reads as TGTGCCAGCACCAGGGATCACACTGAAGCTTTCTTT.

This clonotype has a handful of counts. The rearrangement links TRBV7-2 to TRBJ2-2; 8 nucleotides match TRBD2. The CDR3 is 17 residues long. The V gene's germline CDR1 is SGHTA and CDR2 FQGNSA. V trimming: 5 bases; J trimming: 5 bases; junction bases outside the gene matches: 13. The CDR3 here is CASSVGRAGVRTGELFF. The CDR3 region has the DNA TGTGCCAGCAGCGTGGGGCGAGCGGGAGTACGGACCGGGGAGCTGTTTTTT. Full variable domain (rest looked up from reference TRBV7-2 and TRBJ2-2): GAGVSQSPSNKVTEKGKDVELRCDPISGHTALYWYRQSLGQGLEFLIYFQGNSAPDKSGLPSDRFSAERTGGSVSTLTIQRTQQEDSAVYLCASSVGRAGVRTGELFFGEGSRLTVL.